This is a list of T cell receptor beta chains from one sample in a study of blood T cells in healthy people across ages. In TCRdb, the 5' RACE reads were re-called with MiXCR into one record per CDR3 protein. Of about 800,000 distinct CDR3 sequences detected, more than 20% appear once; the ten largest clones hold approximately 4%. These data also formed part of another study, on T cells of mothers and their children.

The sample was blood. These receptors were taken from a boy younger than 18 in good health. Each CDR3 is given with its conserved first and last residue.

TRBJ1-4 | TRBV20-1 | CSASRQGMREKLFF
TRBJ2-5 | TRBV3-1 | CASSSRDRPQETQYF
TRBJ1-4 | TRBV5-1 | CASSPDRGNEKLFF
TRBJ1-2 | TRBV6-5 | CASSASGFGYTF
TRBJ2-4 | TRBV12-3/TRBV12-4 | CASSNGGATAGVSYIQYF
NA | TRBV10-3 | CAISEIEGYEQFF
TRBJ1-2 | TRBV5-1 | CASSLDVGVGYTF
TRBJ1-2 | TRBV20-1 | CSAVGQGLRGYTF
TRBJ1-4 | TRBV6-5 | CASSYVVGTAEGTNERLFF
NA | TRBV11-2 | CASSLEVGATYNEQFF
TRBJ2-5 | TRBV4-3 | CASSRHTGDRETQYF
TRBJ2-5 | TRBV12-3/TRBV12-4 | CASTHVRGAKEQYF
TRBJ2-4 | TRBV20-1 | CSADLGGANIQYF
TRBJ1-1 | TRBV15 | CATSSGDRNTEAFF
TRBJ2-1 | TRBV5-1 | CASSLGGYTYNEQFF
TRBJ2-4 | TRBV10-3 | CAISDMFSLEAKNIQYF
TRBJ2-7 | TRBV7-2 | CASSFTYGRSYEQYF
TRBJ2-1 | TRBV7-2 | CASSLMAGLYNEQFF
TRBJ2-2 | TRBV7-3 | CASSLIAGSTGELFF
TRBJ2-5 | TRBV5-1 | CASSLAGVLGGLAGIETQYF
TRBJ2-7 | TRBV29-1 | CSVTYSGMLSDHEQYF
TRBJ2-7 | TRBV6-5 | CASSSTGPSYEQYF